The source of this TCR beta chain is a study of T cell repertoires in cytomegalovirus infection. The wider study: Researchers turned to recently identified HLA-C-restricted CMV epitopes as well as well-studied HLA-B-restricted ones. The public TCR beta signatures pointed to both CMV infection and matching HLA type. General observations from the study: Summed public TCR beta family frequency identified CMV carriers bearing the relevant HLA. The study found HLA-C-restricted CMV-specific TCR beta clonotypes dominating the ex vivo response.

CDR3 length: 16 amino acids. CDR1 and CDR2 (germline): SGHKS, YYEKEE (reference sequence). TCRdb itself ran the reads through MiXCR, one entry per CDR3 protein. The sample carries 700,000 to 850,000 distinct CDR3 sequences, about 31% recorded once. Comment on this clonotype: Its antigen is as yet unknown. A read error is likely, as this CDR3 ends without the conserved phenylalanine or tryptophan.

The TCR originated in a human donor in good health (CMV status not recorded). Some clones in this sample may be carry-over from other donors' samples. This rearrangement joins TRBV5-5 to TRBJ2-5; the D gene is possibly TRBD1 (6 bases). This specimen was cultured CD8+ T cells from PBMCs, taken from culture after CMV antigen stimulation. CDR3 protein: CASSLGQARYQATQYY. CDR3 DNA sequence: TGTGCCAGCAGCTTGGGACAGGCTCGGTACCAAGCGACCCAGTACTAC.